This T cell receptor (beta chain) emerged from a study of CD8+ T cells in alopecia areata. Overall study context: Oral tofacitinib (5 to 10 mg twice daily) was administered to treated patients. Severity scores in treated patients reflected the percentage of scalp affected.

cDNA reverse transcribed from extracted RNA served as the sequencing template. The protocol was immunoSEQ multiplex PCR, while the TCRdb copy is restricted to in-frame clones and leaves out a portion. The sample holds approximately 210,000 clones; less than 50% are singletons and the top ten take around 2.5%. Trimming left V 0 bases short and J 1 base short, with 17 bases between. There are 17 residues in the CDR3. Germline-derived CDR1 and CDR2 are GTSNPN and SVGIG (reference sequence). Study results and caveats: For patients receiving tofacitinib, scalp clonality and expanded CD8+ clones among the top 100 significantly decreased. Higher clonality and more expanded CD8+ clones appeared in lesional than normal scalp.

Treatment of the sample: oral pan-JAK inhibitor, 5-10 mg twice daily. Notes on this clone: The target antigen is unknown.

This receptor was obtained from a human donor with alopecia areata. This chain links TRBV30 with TRBJ2-3; either TRBD1 or TRBD2 may fit D (5 bases each). Source: CD4+ T cells sorted from blood, taken at approximately week 36, from a patient treated with tofacitinib. The CDR3 sequence: CAWSVFGPRGGTDTQYF. The DNA for the CDR3 is TGTGCCTGGAGTGTTTTTGGGCCCCGGGGCGGCACAGATACGCAGTATTTT. Drawing the rest from reference TRBV30 and TRBJ2-3, the complete variable domain is SQTIHQWPATLVQPVGSPLSLECTVEGTSNPNLYWYRQAAGRGLQLLFYSVGIGQISSEVPQNLSASRPQDRQFILSSKKLLLSDSGFYLCAWSVFGPRGGTDTQYFGPGTRLTVL.